This TCR beta chain is from a study of vaccination and CD4 T cells after COVID-19. Study-wide background: Convalescent individuals numbered four females and six males, two being Hispanic.

As for treatment: roughly 10-day PBMC culture with coronavirus spike peptide pools or control peptides (ViraFEST assay). Every positive PCR date fell between March and December 2020, earlier than the US Alpha, Beta and Delta variants. The Oncomine TCR Beta short-read assay was applied to DNA of cultured CD4+ T cells. TCRdb fed the PCR reads into MiXCR, producing one record per CDR3 protein. The sample yields some 20,000 distinct CDR3 sequences, 43% seen once. Germline-derived CDR1 and CDR2 are MGHDK and SYGVNS. There are 15 residues in the CDR3. V dropped 1 base and J dropped 1 base, with 11 bases sitting between them. On this clonotype: Its target is not known.

Sequencing was performed on CD4+ T cells from blood, cultured in vitro, taken after SARS-CoV-2 vaccination. The clonotype comes from a human donor who had recovered from COVID-19. V gene TRBV25-1 combines with J gene TRBJ2-7, with a tentative D call TRBD1 (5 bases). The DNA of the CDR3 is TGTGCCAGCAGTGAATTCAGGGCAGGGTCCTACGAGCAGTACTTC. Protein product: CASSEFRAGSYEQYF.